This T cell receptor (beta chain) derives from a study of PD-L1 blockade in urothelial cancer. Trimming removed 4 bases at V and 1 base at J, with 13 bases between. This CDR3 is built from 16 residues. CDR1 and CDR2 from the germline V gene are LNHDA and SQIVND (reference sequence). Quantitative assessment of FFPE tumor DNA relied upon amplified housekeeping genes. Repertoires were generated with immunoSEQ multiplex PCR, while TCRdb's copy carries only in-frame clones and drops some. Counted here are some 2,500 clones, 37% occurring once; the ten biggest clones make up about a sixth. J is TRBJ2-2 and V is TRBV19; D is possibly TRBD2 (6 bases). The material was tumor tissue, obtained before atezolizumab (anti-PD-L1) treatment. This TCR was recovered from a man in his 60s with urothelial cancer. CDR3 loop: CASSKPGLGNTGELFF. In DNA, the CDR3 is TGTGCCAGTAGTAAACCGGGACTGGGGAACACCGGGGAGCTGTTTTTT.